The source of this TCR beta chain is a study of OX40 agonist ivuxolimab in advanced cancers. TCRdb keeps only in-frame clones here, not all; method: immunoSEQ multiplex PCR. The sample contains 20,000 to 25,000 clones, approximately 80% of which appear only once. V lost 4 bases, J lost 0 bases, and 11 bases stayed unmatched. Germline CDR1 is SGHDT and CDR2 is YYEEEE. This CDR3 contains 17 residues. V and J are TRBV5-6 and TRBJ2-7; 9 bases line up with TRBD2. The sample in question was CD4+ or CD8+ T cells sorted from blood, obtained in a trial of the OX40 agonist ivuxolimab. This TCR came from an adult with an advanced solid tumor such as melanoma, head and neck, liver or kidney cancer. CDR3 in amino acids: CASSPTGTSLPSYEQYF. The CDR3 nucleotides read TGTGCCAGCAGCCCTACCGGGACTAGCCTCCCCTCCTACGAGCAGTACTTC. Together with reference TRBV5-6 and TRBJ2-7, the CDR3 gives the full variable domain: DAGVTQSPTHLIKTRGQQVTLRCSPKSGHDTVSWYQQALGQGPQFIFQYYEEEERQRGNFPDRFSGHQFPNYSSELNVNALLLGDSALYLCASSPTGTSLPSYEQYFGPGTRLTVT.